This T cell receptor (beta chain) was identified in a study of T-cell reconstitution after alpha-beta-depleted transplantation in children. This clonotype has at least ten counts. Its antigen remains unidentified. From germline, CDR1 is MDHEN and CDR2 SYDVKM. V gave up 7 bases and J gave up 2 bases, with 21 bases separating them. This CDR3 is built from 17 residues. General study results and limits: After one year, T-cell counts and TCRbeta diversity mostly came from new T cells. Recipient T cells and thymic progenitors that survived gave rise to the high TCRbeta diversity observed at day 60 in some patients. Reports say that about two months after transplant, the alpha-beta T cells came out of several hundred graft clones that had expanded.

As it was prepared, the TCRbeta library received unique molecular identifiers. TCRdb re-derived calls from the PCR reads in MiXCR, one entry per CDR3 protein. The sample yields 450,000 to 600,000 distinct CDR3 sequences, 10% to 15% seen once. This TCR came from a male patient younger than 18 who had a stem cell transplant for acute myeloid leukemia, so the T cells may come from the graft donor. The genes are TRBV28 and TRBJ1-5, with D tentatively TRBD1 (5 bases). The sample in question was PBMCs, mostly from graft donor cells, obtained 360 days after TCRalphabeta/CD19-depleted stem cell transplant. Here the CDR3 DNA reads TGTGCCAGCATTGGCGGTGGCTGGGACTTTGGCAATCAGCCCCAGCATTTT. Translating gives CASIGGGWDFGNQPQHF.